This T cell receptor (beta chain) was identified during a study of CD8+ T cells in alopecia areata. Extraction of RNA preceded its reverse transcription into cDNA, which served as the sequencing template. Measured with immunoSEQ multiplex PCR; TCRdb has only the in-frame clones, and not every one. The sample carries about 190,000 clones, approximately 60% recorded once. The V gene's germline CDR1 is SQVTM and CDR2 ANQGSEA. Deletions cut 4 bases from V and 1 base from J, with 10 bases between. This CDR3 has 13 residues. Noted treatment: oral pan-JAK inhibitor, 5-10 mg twice daily. The chain joins TRBV29-1 to TRBJ1-2; TRBD1 might be the D (6 bases). The sample here was CD4+ T cells sorted from blood, taken at week 4, from a patient treated with tofacitinib. This clonotype originated in a human donor with alopecia areata. The CDR3 region has the DNA TGCAGCGTTGGCCTAGGGGGTAACTATGGCTACACCTTC. Its translation is CSVGLGGNYGYTF.